The following is a T cell receptor (beta chain) sequence with its context. The sample belongs to a study of blood T cell repertoires in COVID-19. Here immunoSEQ multiplex PCR was the method, and the copy in TCRdb shows in-frame clones only, minus some. The sample contains 130,000 or so clones, more than 80% of which appear only once. With V trimmed by 6 bases and J by 8 bases, 9 bases remained unmatched. This CDR3 has 13 amino acids. The germline V gene has CDR1 LNHDA and CDR2 SQIVND (reference sequence). The TCR was taken from a man aged 35-49 years with acute or convalescent COVID-19. Sequenced material: peripheral blood. V usage is TRBV19 and J usage is TRBJ2-7; 8 bases are shared with TRBD1. The CDR3 DNA follows: TGTGCCAGTAGCCCGGGACAGGTTAGTAAGCAGTACTTC. Translated, it gives CASSPGQVSKQYF.